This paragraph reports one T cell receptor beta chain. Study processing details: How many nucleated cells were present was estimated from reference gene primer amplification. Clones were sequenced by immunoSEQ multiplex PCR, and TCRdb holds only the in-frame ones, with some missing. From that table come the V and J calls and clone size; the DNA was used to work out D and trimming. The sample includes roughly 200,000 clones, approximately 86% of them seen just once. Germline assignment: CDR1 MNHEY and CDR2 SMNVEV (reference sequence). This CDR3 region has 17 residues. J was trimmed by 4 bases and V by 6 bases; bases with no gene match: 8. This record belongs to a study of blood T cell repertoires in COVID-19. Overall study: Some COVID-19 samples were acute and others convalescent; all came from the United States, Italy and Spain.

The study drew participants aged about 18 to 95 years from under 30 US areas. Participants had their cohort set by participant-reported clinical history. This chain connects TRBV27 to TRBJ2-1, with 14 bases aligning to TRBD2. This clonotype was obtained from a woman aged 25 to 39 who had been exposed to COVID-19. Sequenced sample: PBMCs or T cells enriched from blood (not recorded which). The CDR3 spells CASSPGLAGGPYNEQFF. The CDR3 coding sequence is TGTGCCAGCAGCCCCGGACTAGCGGGGGGACCGTACAATGAGCAGTTCTTC.